A selection of T cell receptor beta chains follows, all from one sample in a study of regulatory T cells in long-lasting Graves disease. TCRdb processed the multiplex PCR reads anew with MiXCR; each CDR3 protein has one entry. Of roughly 400,000 distinct CDR3 sequences in the sample, less than 25% were seen once. The source material was peripheral blood mononuclear cells (PBMCs), sampled when the disease was refractory, from a patient treated with antithyroid drugs. The receptors here all came from a female donor with Graves disease. The CDR3 runs from the conserved cysteine through the conserved F or W. Fields, in order: J gene, V gene, clone size, D gene, CDR3 DNA, CDR3 protein. D genes are given only for firm matches. The size of a clone is reported for some rows only, either as once, few or many, or as a class for expanded clones.

>TRBJ2-5|TRBV20-1|few|TRBD2
TGCAGTGCTAGTCAAATCGGACTAGCGGTCCAAGAGACCCAGTACTTC
CSASQIGLAVQETQYF
>TRBJ2-5|TRBV14|few|.
TGTGCCAGCACCACATCTCCTCGGGAGACCCAGTACTTC
CASTTSPRETQYF
>TRBJ1-2|TRBV24-1|many|.
TGTGCCACCACCGGCCGGGTCAAGGACTACTATGGCTACACCTTC
CATTGRVKDYYGYTF
>TRBJ2-5|TRBV29-1|.|TRBD2
TGCAGCGTTGAGGCTAGCGGGAGAGGGACCCAGTACTTC
CSVEASGRGTQYF
>TRBJ2-7|TRBV7-2|many|.
TGTGCCAGCAGCTTAGTCGGTGCCTCCGAGCAGTACTTC
CASSLVGASEQYF
>TRBJ2-7|TRBV11-2|many|.
TGTGCCAGCGGAGAGAACGAGCAGTACTTC
CASGENEQYF
>TRBJ2-7|TRBV6-1|many|.
TGTGCCAGCAGCCCATGGGACCTTAGCGGCTACGAGCAGTACTTC
CASSPWDLSGYEQYF
>TRBJ2-6|TRBV20-1|.|.
TGCAGTGCTAGAGATCAGGGGGCCAACGTCCTGACTTTC
CSARDQGANVLTF
>TRBJ1-1|TRBV6-1|.|.
TGTGCCAGCAGGAATGGGGTTCAAGCTTTCTTT
CASRNGVQAFF
>TRBJ2-6|TRBV11-1|many|.
TGTGCCAGCAGCTACGACAGCTCTGGGGCCAACGTCCTGACTTTC
CASSYDSSGANVLTF
>TRBJ1-2|TRBV20-1|few|.
TGCAGTGCTCGAGGGAATTTGCATGGCTACACCTTC
CSARGNLHGYTF
>TRBJ1-2|TRBV5-6|.|.
TGTGCCAGCAGCCCCCAAGGAGAACGCGGAGGCTACACCTTC
CASSPQGERGGYTF
>TRBJ2-7|TRBV7-2|.|.
TGTGCCAGCAGCTCAACCCCTGCCCAACTGGGCGAGCAGTACTTC
CASSSTPAQLGEQYF
>TRBJ2-5|TRBV28|many|.
TGTGCCAGCAGTTTACTTCTGGTGGATGGTGGGACCCAGTACTTC
CASSLLLVDGGTQYF
>TRBJ2-1|TRBV28|.|TRBD2
TGTGCCAGCAGTTTAAGTGCGGGAGGGCCCAATGAGCAGTTCTTC
CASSLSAGGPNEQFF
>TRBJ2-2|TRBV9|.|TRBD2
TGTGCCAGCAGCGTATTAAAGGGCGCAGGGCCTAGCGGGATCGACACCGGGGAGCTGTTTTTT
CASSVLKGAGPSGIDTGELFF
>TRBJ2-7|TRBV12-3/TRBV12-4|many|.
TGTGCCAGCAGTTTAGGGACCCTCCCTCGCGAGCAGTACTTC
CASSLGTLPREQYF
>TRBJ1-5|TRBV6-2/TRBV6-3|few|.
TGTGCCAGCAGCGACCGGGACCGTCTTACTTCCTATCAGCCCCAGCATTTT
CASSDRDRLTSYQPQHF
>TRBJ2-7|TRBV28|many|.
TGTGCCAGCAGTTCTACTGGGACCAAGGGAGGCTACGAGCAGTACTTC
CASSSTGTKGGYEQYF
>TRBJ1-5|TRBV30|many|.
TGTGCCTGGAGTCGGTCGTTCGATCAGCCCCAGCATTTT
CAWSRSFDQPQHF
>TRBJ1-5|TRBV12-3/TRBV12-4|.|.
TGTGCCAGCAGTCTCACAGGCGTTCAGCCCCAGCATTTT
CASSLTGVQPQHF
>TRBJ1-1|TRBV7-2|many|.
TGTGCCAGCAGCTTGGGGGGTACGAACACTGAAGCTTTCTTT
CASSLGGTNTEAFF